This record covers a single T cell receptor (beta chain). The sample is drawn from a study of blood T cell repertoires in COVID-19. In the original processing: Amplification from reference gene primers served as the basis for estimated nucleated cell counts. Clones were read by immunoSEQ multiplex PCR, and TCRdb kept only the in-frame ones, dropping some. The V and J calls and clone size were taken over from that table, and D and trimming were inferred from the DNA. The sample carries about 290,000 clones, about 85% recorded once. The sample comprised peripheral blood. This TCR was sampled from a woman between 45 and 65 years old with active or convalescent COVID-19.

The CDR3 DNA sequence: TGCGCCAGCAGCTTGGCGGAGAACTATGGCTACACCTTC. As protein: CASSLAENYGYTF. V usage is TRBV5-1 and J usage is TRBJ1-2; unclear D gene. CDR1 and CDR2 from the germline V gene are SGHRS and YFSETQ. The CDR3 runs 13 residues. V was pared by 0 bases and J by 2 bases, with 5 bases between.